This TCR beta chain emerged from a study of cytomegalovirus exposure and HLA in healthy donors. Overall study results and limits: What TCR beta sequences reportedly achieved was accurate prediction of HLA-A and HLA-B alleles in most subjects. Common viral pathogens were later found to be apparently linked to several of the most significant clusters. According to an earlier analysis, most TCR beta V segments yielded productive rearrangements about 90% or about 30% of the time.

Germline CDR1 and CDR2: SQVTM and ANQGSEA. V was trimmed by 4 bases and J by 2 bases, leaving 9 bases between them. The CDR3 spans 14 residues. This clone was recorded once. Its antigen is not identified. PCR involved 60 Vbeta and 13 Jbeta primers. The repertoire was sequenced with immunoSEQ multiplex PCR; TCRdb's copy has only in-frame clones and lacks some. The sample contains about 160,000 clones, about 75% of which appear only once. V and J are TRBV29-1 and TRBJ1-6; TRBD1 is a possible D gene (5 bases). The clonotype was recovered from a female donor in good health and CMV-seronegative. Sequencing was done on a sample of PBMCs. In nucleotides, the CDR3 is TGCAGCGTTGCACAGGACGCCTATAATTCACCCCTCCACTTT. Its translation: CSVAQDAYNSPLHF.